This T cell receptor (beta chain) appears in the sequencing data of a study of cytomegalovirus exposure and HLA in healthy donors. The germline V gene encodes CDR1 MNHEY and CDR2 SVGAGI. Trimming took 6 bases from V and 2 from J, leaving 10 bases between them. There are 14 residues in the CDR3. This clone has just a few counts. Its antigen is undetermined. Study-wide results and limits: An assumption of roughly uniform sequencing depth across donors underlay the presence/absence analyses. It was likely that a cluster of highly shared sequence variants was a sequencing artifact. In a later analysis, across HLA loci, associated TCR counts were highest for DRB1, lowest for HLA-C.

The PCR ran on 60 Vbeta and 13 Jbeta primers. As originally analysed: There were 80 million to 95 million unique TCR beta chains by a later count, and 10 million to 12 million of them were shared. Sequencing used immunoSEQ multiplex PCR; TCRdb keeps in-frame clones, though not all of them. That table furnishes V, J and clone size, whereas the DNA furnished D and trimming. Among around 120,000 clones listed, roughly 72% were seen once. Sequenced sample: PBMCs. The rearrangement uses TRBV6-5 and TRBJ2-2; tentative D call: TRBD1 (6 bases). The receptor's source is a woman between 45 and 65 years old in good health and CMV-seropositive. The CDR3 DNA reads TGTGCCAGCAGCTGGGACACCAACACCGGGGAGCTGTTTTTT. Amino acids: CASSWDTNTGELFF.